The entry that follows covers one T cell receptor beta chain sequence. Its antigen is undetermined. Only in-frame clones appear in the TCRdb table, and some are missing; sequencing was by immunoSEQ multiplex PCR. The repertoire holds 120,000 or so clones, approximately 86% seen once, with approximately 4.5% in the top ten. The sample is drawn from a study of cytomegalovirus exposure and HLA in healthy donors. This CDR3 is 13 amino acids long. The germline V gene has CDR1 MDHEN and CDR2 SYDVKM. V was clipped by 3 bases and J by 4 bases, with 9 bases between them. Separation from the roughly 690-subject first cohort characterized the roughly 120-subject validation cohort, to which the donors belonged. Overall study results and limits: Using the classifier, cytomegalovirus status was reportedly diagnosed with high specificity and sensitivity. There were a few CMV-associated chains whose specificity for CMV antigens was confirmed in vitro. TCR beta chains numbering some 160 were designated cytomegalovirus-associated.

This sequence was found in a young man in good health and CMV-seropositive. V is TRBV28 and J is TRBJ1-2; D perhaps matches TRBD1 (6 bases). The sample was PBMCs. The CDR3 sequence: CASSFRGIYGYTF. CDR3 coding DNA: TGTGCCAGCAGTTTCAGGGGAATCTATGGCTACACCTTC.